This passage covers 9 T cell receptor beta chains from one sample sequenced in a study of blood T cell repertoires in COVID-19. Here immunoSEQ multiplex PCR was the method, and the copy in TCRdb shows in-frame clones only, minus some. The sample lists about 160,000 clones; more than 75% were seen once. Source material: PBMCs or T cells enriched from blood (not recorded which). The receptor source for this set is a woman aged 45 to 65 who had recovered from COVID-19.

The gene calls are TRBV6-5 and TRBJ1-5; D is ambiguous. The CDR3 sequence is 14 residues long. Germline CDR1 is MNHEY and CDR2 is SVGAGI. V gave up 11 bases and J gave up 0 bases, with 14 bases separating them. The CDR3 DNA follows: TGTGCCGGAGGGCTCGCTTATAGCAATCAGCCCCAGCATTTT. This translates into CAGGLAYSNQPQHF.

This chain links TRBV7-9 with TRBJ2-3, with D possibly matching TRBD1 (5 bases). The CDR3 consists of 17 residues. The germline V gene encodes CDR1 SEHNR and CDR2 FQNEAQ (reference sequence). Deletions cut 1 base from V and 2 bases from J, with 16 bases between. The CDR3, as DNA: TGTGCCAGCAGCTTAGATGGGTCACTCAGGGACACAGATACGCAGTATTTT. Its translation: CASSLDGSLRDTDTQYF.

The chain combines TRBV7-9 with TRBJ1-4; 8 bases align to TRBD1. CDR1 SEHNR and CDR2 FQNEAQ come from the germline V gene (reference sequence). Losses at the gene ends were 0 bases for V and 0 bases for J; bases not matched to a gene: 9. The CDR3 loop spans 19 amino acids. The CDR3 coding sequence is TGTGCCAGCAGCTTAGCGCGGGACAGGAGAGACACAACTAATGAAAAACTGTTTTTT. It specifies CASSLARDRRDTTNEKLFF.

The V and J genes are TRBV5-5 and TRBJ1-6; 8 nucleotides match TRBD1. The V gene's germline CDR1 is SGHKS and CDR2 YYEKEE (reference sequence). The CDR3 is 15 residues long. Germline trimming cut 0 bases from V and 7 bases from J; bases unmatched to any gene: 3. For the CDR3, the DNA is TGTGCCAGCAGCTTGGTCGACAGGGGCAATTCACCCCTCCACTTT. Its protein is CASSLVDRGNSPLHF.

V and J are TRBV5-1 and TRBJ2-5; possibly TRBD1 for D (7 bases). The germline V and J ends were trimmed by 3 bases and 5 bases, with 14 bases remaining between them. This CDR3 has 14 residues. The germline V gene has CDR1 SGHRS and CDR2 YFSETQ. CDR3 DNA sequence: TGCGCCAGCAGCTCGGACAGGAGGGGGGAGACCCAGTACTTC. Protein sequence: CASSSDRRGETQYF.

This chain joins TRBV27 and TRBJ1-5, with 9 positions matching TRBD1. V dropped 5 bases and J dropped 4; count of bases not matched to a gene: 3. This CDR3 region has 14 residues. Germline loops: CDR1 MNHEY, CDR2 SMNVEV (reference sequence). CDR3 region: CASSDGQGNQPQHF. The CDR3 coding sequence is TGTGCCAGCAGTGACGGACAGGGGAATCAGCCCCAGCATTTT.

The chain recombines TRBV5-4 with TRBJ1-2; tentative D call: TRBD1 (6 bases). CDR3 size: 15 residues. Per germline, CDR1 SGHNT and CDR2 YYREEE (reference sequence). Trimming removed 3 bases from V and 1 base from J, with 13 bases in between. CDR3 bases: TGTGCCAGCAGCTCTTTCGTACAGGGTAACTATGGCTACACCTTC. Translating gives CASSSFVQGNYGYTF.

V is TRBV15 and J is TRBJ1-4, with 9 nucleotides matching TRBD1. CDR3 length equals 17 residues. Trimming removed 3 bases from V and 1 base from J; junction bases left unmatched: 6. In germline, CDR1 is LNHNV, CDR2 YYDKDF (reference sequence). Here the CDR3 reads CATSRQDRGLTNEKLFF. CDR3 sequence (DNA): TGTGCCACCAGCAGGCAGGACAGGGGCCTAACTAATGAAAAACTGTTTTTT.

This clone was detected only once. The chain combines TRBV5-4 with TRBJ2-7; TRBD1 matches at 8 bases. The V gene end was trimmed by 3 bases and the J gene end by 2 bases; junction bases not matched to a gene: 4. CDR3 size: 14 residues. The germline CDR1 and CDR2 sequences are SGHNT and YYREEE (reference sequence). The DNA of the CDR3 is TGTGCCAGCAGCTCAAGACAGGGGACCTACGAGCAGTACTTC. Protein: CASSSRQGTYEQYF.